Each of the 7 T cell receptor beta chains below was sequenced from the same sample in a study of shared clonotypes between healthy human individuals. Generated by immunoSEQ multiplex PCR, the TCRdb table keeps only in-frame clones and is missing some. The table records around 2,000,000 clones, roughly 95% of them present only once. The sequenced sample consisted of naive CD4+ T cells sorted from blood. As to subset: CD45RA+ positively selected. Receptors were obtained from a man in his late teens or twenties in good health.

This rearrangement joins TRBV11-2 to TRBJ2-5; 13 nucleotides line up with TRBD2. After removal of 5 bases from V and 5 bases from J, the junction contained 8 bases not matched to a gene. This CDR3 region has 16 residues. Germline V gene sequence: CDR1 SGHAT, CDR2 FQNNGV. The CDR3 here is CASSAGLAGERETQYF. The CDR3 nucleotides are TGTGCCAGCAGCGCCGGACTAGCGGGAGAGAGGGAGACCCAGTACTTC.

The chain links TRBV4-1 to TRBJ1-2, with 9 bases matching TRBD1. CDR3 length: 16 residues. The germline V gene encodes CDR1 MGHRA and CDR2 YSYEKL. The V gene end was trimmed by 2 bases and the J gene end by 5 bases; junction bases not matched to a gene: 9. CDR3 region: CASSQPADRGGYGYTF. For the CDR3, the DNA is TGCGCCAGCAGCCAACCTGCGGACAGGGGCGGGTATGGCTACACCTTC.

The chain is built from TRBV9 and TRBJ2-1, with a possible D match to TRBD2 (6 bases). The CDR3 sequence is 15 residues long. Trimming removed 0 bases at V and 4 bases at J, with 11 bases between. Germline loops: CDR1 SGDLS, CDR2 YYNGEE. The CDR3 sequence is CASSVAPRGYNEQFF. CDR3 sequence (DNA): TGTGCCAGCAGCGTAGCCCCCCGGGGGTACAATGAGCAGTTCTTC.

The chain couples TRBV7-2 to TRBJ2-1, with TRBD2 matching over 10 bases. Per the germline V gene, CDR1 is SGHTA and CDR2 is FQGNSA. Losses at the gene ends were 5 bases for V and 8 bases for J; bases not matched to a gene: 9. This CDR3 has 15 amino acids. The CDR3 loop is CASSLTSGMWDEQFF. The CDR3 nucleotides are TGTGCCAGCAGCCTTACTAGCGGGATGTGGGATGAGCAGTTCTTC.

This clone was seen only once. The rearrangement joins TRBV19 to TRBJ2-7; 10 bases agree with TRBD1. In germline, CDR1 is LNHDA, CDR2 SQIVND (reference sequence). CDR3 length: 16 amino acids. V lost 5 bases to trimming and J lost 5 bases; unmatched junction nucleotides: 12. CDR3 sequence reads: CASSLGAGQGIHEQYF. CDR3 bases: TGTGCCAGTAGTCTAGGAGCGGGACAGGGGATACACGAGCAGTACTTC.

The V and J genes are TRBV7-9 and TRBJ2-3, with TRBD2 matching 13 bases. The CDR3 length is 18 residues. Germline trimming cut 5 bases from V and 3 bases from J; bases unmatched to any gene: 11. Germline-derived CDR1 and CDR2 are SEHNR and FQNEAQ (reference sequence). CDR3 sequence (DNA): TGTGCCAGCAGCGGGACTAGCGGGATCTCCGTCGGGACAGATACGCAGTATTTT. This sequence encodes CASSGTSGISVGTDTQYF.

This clone showed up just once. This chain uses TRBV6-6 with TRBJ2-3; D is perhaps TRBD2 (6 bases). Between the trimmed V and J ends, which lost 5 bases and 3 bases, there was a span of 15 bases. The CDR3 consists of 15 residues. Looked up from germline, CDR1 is MNHNY and CDR2 is SVGAGI (reference sequence). This CDR3 reads CASSLPGVRTDTQYF. DNA for the CDR3: TGTGCCAGCAGTCTCCCGGGAGTACGGACAGATACGCAGTATTTT.